The 4 T cell receptor beta chains below were found in one sample sequenced in a study of blood T cell repertoires in COVID-19. TCRdb's copy holds only in-frame clones and misses some; the assay was immunoSEQ multiplex PCR. This table holds 180,000 or so clones, more than 85% found once. The sequencing sample was made of peripheral blood. The receptor set was obtained from a man aged 18 to 30 with acute or convalescent COVID-19.

CDR3 residues: CASSADTSSYEQYV. The CDR3 DNA reads TGTGCCAGCAGCGCCGACACTAGCTCCTACGAGCAGTACGTC. The V gene is TRBV9, the J gene TRBJ2-7, with a weak D call TRBD2 (5 bases). Germline V gene sequence: CDR1 SGDLS, CDR2 YYNGEE. The CDR3 totals 14 residues. V was clipped by 3 bases and J by 0 bases, with 10 bases between them.

This chain uses TRBV6-6 with TRBJ2-7, with 7 bases aligning to TRBD1. The trim removed 7 bases at V and 3 bases at J, leaving 6 bases unmatched. CDR3 size: 13 residues. Germline V lookup: CDR1 MNHNY, CDR2 SVGAGI (reference sequence). The CDR3: CASNHRQGYEQYV. The CDR3, as DNA: TGTGCCAGCAACCACCGACAGGGCTACGAGCAGTACGTC.

This clone was seen only a few times. The rearrangement joins TRBV28 to TRBJ2-3; 13 nucleotides agree with TRBD2. V was clipped by 3 bases and J by 7 bases; unmatched bases: 7. Germline-derived CDR1 and CDR2 are MDHEN and SYDVKM. The CDR3 length is 16 residues. In DNA form, the CDR3 reads TGTGCCAGCAGTTTCTTCGGGACTAGCGGGACCTATACGCAGTATTTT. Protein product: CASSFFGTSGTYTQYF.

This chain links TRBV6-5 with TRBJ2-5; 10 nucleotides line up with TRBD1. This CDR3 region has 14 residues. The germline V gene has CDR1 MNHEY and CDR2 SVGAGI. Trimming removed 4 bases from V and 6 bases from J; junction bases left unmatched: 5. The CDR3 bases are TGTGCCAGCAGTTTAGACAGGGGGCGAAAGACCCAGTACTTC. This codes for CASSLDRGRKTQYF.